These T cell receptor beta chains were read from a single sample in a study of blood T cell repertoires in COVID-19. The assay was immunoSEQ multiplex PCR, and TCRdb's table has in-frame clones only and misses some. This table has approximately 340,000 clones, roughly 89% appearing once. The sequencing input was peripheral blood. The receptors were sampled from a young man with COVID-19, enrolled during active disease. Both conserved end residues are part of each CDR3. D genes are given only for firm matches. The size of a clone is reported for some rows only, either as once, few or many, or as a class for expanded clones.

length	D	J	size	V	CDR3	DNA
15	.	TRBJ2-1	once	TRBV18	CASSPLSPADNEQFF	TGTGCCAGCTCACCACTATCTCCTGCGGACAATGAGCAGTTCTTC
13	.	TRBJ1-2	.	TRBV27	CASSFVEYGGYTF	TGTGCCAGCAGTTTCGTGGAGTATGGCGGCTACACCTTC
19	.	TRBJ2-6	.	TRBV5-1	CASRLTEQGWSSGANVLTF	TGCGCCAGCAGGTTAACGGAACAGGGTTGGAGCTCTGGGGCCAACGTCCTGACTTTC
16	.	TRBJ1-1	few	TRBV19	CASSIGGRYVNTEAFF	TGTGCCAGTAGTATAGGGGGCAGGTACGTGAACACTGAAGCTTTCTTT
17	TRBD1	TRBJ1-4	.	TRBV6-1	CASSELGTGSSNEKLFF	TGTGCCAGCAGTGAATTGGGGACAGGGTCAAGTAATGAAAAACTGTTTTTT
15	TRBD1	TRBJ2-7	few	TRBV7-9	CASSARTGGFGEQYF	TGTGCCAGCAGCGCCCGGACAGGGGGCTTCGGCGAGCAGTACTTC
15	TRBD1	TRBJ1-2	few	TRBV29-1	CSAMDRGQANYGYTF	TGCAGCGCTATGGACAGGGGGCAGGCTAACTATGGCTACACCTTC
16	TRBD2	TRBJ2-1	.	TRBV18	CASSPSRLADHNEQFF	TGTGCCAGCTCACCTTCTCGGCTAGCGGACCACAATGAGCAGTTCTTC
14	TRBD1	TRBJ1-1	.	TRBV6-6	CASSLGQGKTEAFF	TGTGCCAGCAGTTTGGGACAGGGAAAGACTGAAGCTTTCTTT
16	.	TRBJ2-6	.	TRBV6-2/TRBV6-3	CASSYPRGGGANVLTF	TGTGCCAGCAGTTACCCAAGGGGGGGAGGGGCCAACGTCCTGACTTTC
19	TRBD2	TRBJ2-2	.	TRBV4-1	CASSQDMGLAGGGSGELFF	TGCGCCAGCAGCCAAGATATGGGCCTAGCGGGAGGAGGGTCCGGGGAGCTGTTTTTT
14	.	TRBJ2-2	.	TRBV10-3	CAISSGHNTGELFF	TGTGCCATCAGTTCGGGTCATAACACCGGGGAGCTGTTTTTT
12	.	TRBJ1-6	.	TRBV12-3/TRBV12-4	CASSPEASPLHF	TGTGCCAGCAGCCCCGAGGCTTCACCCCTCCACTTT